What follows is one T cell receptor (beta chain) and its context. The antigen remains unidentified. This sample is part of a study of shared clonotypes between healthy human individuals. The overall study: The plates for each donor numbered three CD4 naive, three CD4 memory, two CD8 naive and one CD8 memory. Study observations and caveats: Relative to their counterparts shared across all four donors, non-shared clonotypes exhibited diminished generation probabilities. Naive subsets, compared against memory subsets, generally had larger estimated richness values.

TCRdb keeps only in-frame clones here, not all; method: immunoSEQ multiplex PCR. The sample shows 2 million to 2.5 million clones, 90% to 97% of them seen only once. This receptor was taken from a man aged 18 to 35 in good health. What was sequenced was naive CD4+ T cells sorted from blood. Subset in this sample: CD45RA+ positively selected.

The CDR3 DNA reads as TGTGCCAGCTCACCAGACGGTCTTTATGGCTACACCTTC. As protein: CASSPDGLYGYTF. The V and J genes are TRBV18 and TRBJ1-2; D call uncertain. The CDR3 contains 13 residues. Trimming took 2 bases from V and 5 from J, leaving 9 bases between them. The germline V gene has CDR1 KGHSH and CDR2 LQKENI.